A selection of T cell receptor beta chains follows, all from one sample in a study of cytomegalovirus exposure and HLA in healthy donors. Assay used: immunoSEQ multiplex PCR; TCRdb lists only in-frame clones, some missing. The table includes about 130,000 clones, roughly 85% detected once. Material for sequencing was PBMCs. All receptors derive from a man between 35 and 55 years old in good health and CMV-seropositive. CDR3s include the opening cysteine and the closing phenylalanine or tryptophan. Each record gives: V gene, D gene, clone size, J gene, CDR3 protein, CDR3 DNA. D genes are given only for firm matches. Only part of the rows carry a size: once, few, many, or a class if the clone is expanded.

V gene: TRBV5-6
D gene: TRBD2
clone size: NA
J gene: TRBJ2-7
CDR3 protein: CASSLGLAGSYEQYF
CDR3 DNA: TGTGCCAGCAGTCTGGGACTAGCGGGGTCCTACGAGCAGTACTTC

V gene: TRBV5-4
D gene: NA
clone size: NA
J gene: TRBJ2-1
CDR3 protein: CASSLERLDEQFF
CDR3 DNA: TGTGCCAGCAGCTTGGAGAGGTTAGATGAGCAGTTCTTC

V gene: TRBV25-1
D gene: TRBD1
clone size: NA
J gene: TRBJ1-4
CDR3 protein: CASRDRGTNEKLFF
CDR3 DNA: TGTGCCAGCAGGGACAGGGGAACTAATGAAAAACTGTTTTTT

V gene: TRBV5-5
D gene: NA
clone size: NA
J gene: TRBJ2-1
CDR3 protein: CASSLPPQDEQFF
CDR3 DNA: TGTGCCAGCAGCTTGCCTCCTCAGGATGAGCAGTTCTTC

V gene: TRBV6-1
D gene: NA
clone size: NA
J gene: TRBJ2-1
CDR3 protein: CASSPREFEQFF
CDR3 DNA: TGTGCCAGCAGTCCCAGGGAATTTGAGCAGTTCTTC

V gene: TRBV5-1
D gene: TRBD1
clone size: NA
J gene: TRBJ1-3
CDR3 protein: CASSLRQGENTIYF
CDR3 DNA: TGCGCCAGCAGCTTAAGACAGGGGGAAAACACCATATATTTT

V gene: TRBV10-1
D gene: NA
clone size: NA
J gene: TRBJ2-1
CDR3 protein: CASSDTASLSGEQFF
CDR3 DNA: TGCGCCAGCAGTGACACAGCGTCCCTTAGCGGTGAGCAGTTCTTC

V gene: TRBV5-4
D gene: NA
clone size: NA
J gene: TRBJ2-1
CDR3 protein: CASSLSGKAYNEQFF
CDR3 DNA: TGTGCCAGCAGCCTCAGCGGCAAGGCCTACAATGAGCAGTTCTTC

V gene: TRBV5-1
D gene: NA
clone size: few
J gene: TRBJ1-1
CDR3 protein: CASSLTGITEAFF
CDR3 DNA: TGCGCCAGCAGCTTGACGGGAATTACTGAAGCTTTCTTT

V gene: TRBV7-3
D gene: NA
clone size: NA
J gene: TRBJ2-7
CDR3 protein: CASSLSSSYEQYF
CDR3 DNA: TGTGCCAGCAGCTTATCCTCCTCCTACGAGCAGTACTTC

V gene: TRBV7-9
D gene: TRBD2
clone size: NA
J gene: TRBJ2-3
CDR3 protein: CASSLGASGRWTDTQYF
CDR3 DNA: TGTGCCAGCAGCTTAGGGGCCAGCGGGAGGTGGACAGATACGCAGTATTTT

V gene: TRBV30
D gene: NA
clone size: NA
J gene: TRBJ1-4
CDR3 protein: CAWSVRGTNEKLFF
CDR3 DNA: TGTGCCTGGAGTGTACGGGGAACTAATGAAAAACTGTTTTTT

V gene: TRBV10-3
D gene: NA
clone size: NA
J gene: TRBJ1-1
CDR3 protein: CAISDSGNTEAFF
CDR3 DNA: TGTGCCATCAGTGATTCAGGGAACACTGAAGCTTTCTTT

V gene: TRBV5-8
D gene: TRBD1
clone size: NA
J gene: TRBJ2-2
CDR3 protein: CASSWGQVNTGELFF
CDR3 DNA: TGTGCCAGCAGCTGGGGACAGGTGAACACCGGGGAGCTGTTTTTT

V gene: TRBV5-1
D gene: NA
clone size: NA
J gene: TRBJ2-5
CDR3 protein: CASILQETQYF
CDR3 DNA: TGCGCCAGCATCCTCCAAGAGACCCAGTACTTC

V gene: TRBV4-1
D gene: TRBD2
clone size: once
J gene: TRBJ2-2
CDR3 protein: CASSQTIIAGGVTGELFF
CDR3 DNA: TGCGCCAGCAGCCAAACTATCATAGCGGGAGGGGTAACCGGGGAGCTGTTTTTT

V gene: TRBV2
D gene: TRBD1
clone size: NA
J gene: TRBJ2-3
CDR3 protein: CASSDRVRGSDTQYF
CDR3 DNA: TGTGCCAGCAGCGACAGGGTTCGAGGGTCAGATACGCAGTATTTT

V gene: TRBV5-6
D gene: TRBD1
clone size: NA
J gene: TRBJ2-1
CDR3 protein: CASSLWDSNEQFF
CDR3 DNA: TGTGCCAGCAGCTTGTGGGACAGCAATGAGCAGTTCTTC

V gene: TRBV5-6
D gene: TRBD1
clone size: NA
J gene: TRBJ1-1
CDR3 protein: CASSLDRVSTEAFF
CDR3 DNA: TGTGCCAGCAGCTTAGACAGGGTGAGCACTGAAGCTTTCTTT

V gene: TRBV5-1
D gene: NA
clone size: NA
J gene: TRBJ1-1
CDR3 protein: CASSLGAGNTEAFF
CDR3 DNA: TGCGCCAGCAGCTTGGGGGCGGGGAACACTGAAGCTTTCTTT

V gene: TRBV11-2
D gene: NA
clone size: NA
J gene: TRBJ2-7
CDR3 protein: CASSLDRLGSYEQYF
CDR3 DNA: TGTGCCAGCAGCTTAGACCGACTAGGATCCTACGAGCAGTACTTC

V gene: TRBV5-1
D gene: NA
clone size: NA
J gene: TRBJ1-5
CDR3 protein: CASSPAGGTAGPQHF
CDR3 DNA: TGCGCCAGCAGCCCTGCGGGGGGGACCGCGGGCCCCCAGCATTTT

V gene: TRBV19
D gene: NA
clone size: once
J gene: TRBJ1-1
CDR3 protein: CASSIRGETEAFF
CDR3 DNA: TGTGCCAGTAGTATAAGGGGTGAAACTGAAGCTTTCTTT

V gene: TRBV28
D gene: TRBD1
clone size: NA
J gene: TRBJ1-6
CDR3 protein: CASRTINRGISNSPLHF
CDR3 DNA: TGTGCCAGCAGGACCATAAACAGGGGAATATCTAATTCACCCCTCCACTTT

V gene: TRBV7-9
D gene: NA
clone size: once
J gene: TRBJ1-2
CDR3 protein: CSSSVGGNRAAEGYTF
CDR3 DNA: TGTTCCAGCAGCGTAGGTGGGAACAGGGCTGCTGAAGGCTACACCTTC

V gene: TRBV27
D gene: TRBD1
clone size: few
J gene: TRBJ1-2
CDR3 protein: CASRLQGNYGYTF
CDR3 DNA: TGTGCCAGCAGACTACAGGGGAACTATGGCTACACCTTC

V gene: TRBV27
D gene: TRBD2
clone size: few
J gene: TRBJ2-1
CDR3 protein: CASSFSGTIYNEQFF
CDR3 DNA: TGTGCCAGCAGTTTCTCCGGGACTATTTACAATGAGCAGTTCTTC

V gene: TRBV27
D gene: TRBD2
clone size: NA
J gene: TRBJ2-1
CDR3 protein: CASSLRSGGRVYGEQFF
CDR3 DNA: TGTGCCAGCAGTTTAAGGTCTGGCGGGAGGGTTTACGGTGAGCAGTTCTTC

V gene: TRBV29-1
D gene: NA
clone size: NA
J gene: TRBJ2-3
CDR3 protein: CSVETSGADTQYF
CDR3 DNA: TGCAGCGTTGAAACCTCAGGGGCAGATACGCAGTATTTT

V gene: TRBV7-8
D gene: NA
clone size: NA
J gene: TRBJ2-3
CDR3 protein: CASSSHRRDTQYF
CDR3 DNA: TGTGCCAGCAGCAGCCACCGAAGAGATACGCAGTATTTT

V gene: TRBV27
D gene: NA
clone size: NA
J gene: TRBJ2-7
CDR3 protein: CASSSTGIPYEQYF
CDR3 DNA: TGTGCCAGCAGTTCCACAGGGATCCCCTACGAGCAGTACTTC

V gene: TRBV11-3
D gene: TRBD1
clone size: few
J gene: TRBJ2-7
CDR3 protein: CASSLGGTGQQYF
CDR3 DNA: TGTGCCAGCAGCTTAGGAGGGACAGGCCAGCAGTACTTC

V gene: TRBV27
D gene: TRBD2
clone size: NA
J gene: TRBJ2-1
CDR3 protein: CASIRWGAGGSYNEQFF
CDR3 DNA: TGTGCCAGCATTCGGTGGGGCGCGGGAGGCTCATACAATGAGCAGTTCTTC

V gene: TRBV25-1
D gene: TRBD1
clone size: few
J gene: TRBJ1-2
CDR3 protein: CASSGTGMDGYTF
CDR3 DNA: TGTGCCAGCAGTGGGACAGGGATGGATGGCTACACCTTC

V gene: TRBV6-5
D gene: NA
clone size: NA
J gene: TRBJ1-1
CDR3 protein: CASSYSLGGNTEAFF
CDR3 DNA: TGTGCCAGCAGTTACTCATTAGGGGGGAACACTGAAGCTTTCTTT

V gene: TRBV30
D gene: NA
clone size: NA
J gene: TRBJ1-1
CDR3 protein: CAWSPPPALNTEAFF
CDR3 DNA: TGTGCCTGGAGTCCCCCTCCAGCGTTGAACACTGAAGCTTTCTTT

V gene: TRBV2
D gene: TRBD2
clone size: NA
J gene: TRBJ2-3
CDR3 protein: CASTRTSGRLRGDTQYF
CDR3 DNA: TGTGCCAGCACCCGGACTAGCGGGAGGCTTCGGGGAGATACGCAGTATTTT

V gene: TRBV11-2
D gene: NA
clone size: NA
J gene: TRBJ2-7
CDR3 protein: CASSSQGVVWGGEQYF
CDR3 DNA: TGTGCCAGCAGCTCCCAAGGGGTGGTCTGGGGCGGCGAGCAGTACTTC

V gene: TRBV29-1
D gene: NA
clone size: NA
J gene: TRBJ1-1
CDR3 protein: CSVEEFQGGTEAFF
CDR3 DNA: TGCAGCGTTGAAGAATTTCAGGGAGGCACTGAAGCTTTCTTT

V gene: TRBV6-5
D gene: TRBD2
clone size: NA
J gene: TRBJ2-7
CDR3 protein: CASSLLAGLSYEQYF
CDR3 DNA: TGTGCCAGCAGTTTACTAGCGGGACTGTCCTACGAGCAGTACTTC

V gene: TRBV6-5
D gene: TRBD1
clone size: NA
J gene: TRBJ1-2
CDR3 protein: CASRADRGRNGYTF
CDR3 DNA: TGTGCCAGCAGGGCGGACAGGGGGCGGAATGGCTACACCTTC

V gene: TRBV5-1
D gene: TRBD2
clone size: NA
J gene: TRBJ2-7
CDR3 protein: CASSPGLAGGPDEQYF
CDR3 DNA: TGCGCCAGCAGCCCGGGACTAGCGGGAGGGCCCGACGAGCAGTACTTC

V gene: TRBV29-1
D gene: NA
clone size: NA
J gene: TRBJ1-1
CDR3 protein: CSVSQLNTEAFF
CDR3 DNA: TGCAGCGTTTCACAGTTGAACACTGAAGCTTTCTTT

V gene: TRBV28
D gene: NA
clone size: NA
J gene: TRBJ1-1
CDR3 protein: CASSLITGGLKPPQAFF
CDR3 DNA: TGTGCCAGCAGTTTAATTACGGGGGGCTTAAAACCCCCTCAAGCTTTCTTT

V gene: TRBV5-4
D gene: NA
clone size: NA
J gene: TRBJ1-2
CDR3 protein: CASSSDRLYGYTF
CDR3 DNA: TGTGCCAGCAGCTCCGACCGACTCTATGGCTACACCTTC

V gene: TRBV5-1
D gene: NA
clone size: few
J gene: TRBJ2-7
CDR3 protein: CASSQPTGISEQYF
CDR3 DNA: TGCGCCAGCAGCCAGCCGACCGGGATAAGTGAGCAGTACTTC

V gene: TRBV27
D gene: TRBD2
clone size: once
J gene: TRBJ2-7
CDR3 protein: CASSLMAGRAYEQYF
CDR3 DNA: TGTGCCAGCAGTTTAATGGCAGGGAGGGCCTACGAGCAGTACTTC

V gene: TRBV11-2
D gene: TRBD1
clone size: NA
J gene: TRBJ1-2
CDR3 protein: CASSGDRGYGYTF
CDR3 DNA: TGTGCCAGCAGCGGGGACAGGGGATATGGCTACACCTTC

V gene: TRBV19
D gene: NA
clone size: few
J gene: TRBJ1-5
CDR3 protein: CASSAPLGPFNQPQHF
CDR3 DNA: TGTGCCAGTAGTGCCCCCTTGGGGCCTTTCAATCAGCCCCAGCATTTT

V gene: TRBV5-1
D gene: TRBD2
clone size: NA
J gene: TRBJ2-7
CDR3 protein: CASSWSGNYEQYF
CDR3 DNA: TGCGCCAGCAGCTGGAGCGGGAACTACGAGCAGTACTTC

V gene: TRBV7-8
D gene: TRBD1
clone size: NA
J gene: TRBJ2-7
CDR3 protein: CASSSNRGPTYRNYEQYF
CDR3 DNA: TGTGCCAGCAGCTCAAACAGGGGACCGACATACCGAAACTACGAGCAGTACTTC

V gene: TRBV4-1
D gene: NA
clone size: few
J gene: TRBJ1-6
CDR3 protein: CASSQGMRVSYNSPLHF
CDR3 DNA: TGCGCCAGCAGCCAAGGAATGAGGGTTTCATATAATTCACCCCTCCACTTT

V gene: TRBV19
D gene: TRBD2
clone size: NA
J gene: TRBJ2-7
CDR3 protein: CATRGAGGPNYEQYF
CDR3 DNA: TGTGCCACCCGGGGGGCGGGAGGGCCGAACTACGAGCAGTACTTC

V gene: TRBV19
D gene: NA
clone size: NA
J gene: TRBJ1-1
CDR3 protein: CASSSNKNTEAFF
CDR3 DNA: TGTGCCAGTAGTAGTAATAAGAACACTGAAGCTTTCTTT

V gene: TRBV7-9
D gene: TRBD1
clone size: NA
J gene: TRBJ1-3
CDR3 protein: CASSSGGAGNTIYF
CDR3 DNA: TGTGCCAGCAGCTCAGGGGGCGCCGGAAACACCATATATTTT

V gene: TRBV30
D gene: NA
clone size: NA
J gene: TRBJ2-1
CDR3 protein: CAWSVNPVVQFF
CDR3 DNA: TGTGCCTGGAGTGTAAACCCGGTAGTTCAGTTCTTC

V gene: TRBV10-2
D gene: NA
clone size: few
J gene: TRBJ1-1
CDR3 protein: CASSGHTEAFF
CDR3 DNA: TGCGCCAGTAGCGGGCACACTGAAGCTTTCTTT